This is a list of T cell receptor beta chains from one sample in a study of T cells in Graves' hyperthyroidism and ophthalmopathy. TCRdb ran MiXCR on the multiplex PCR reads and lists one entry per CDR3 protein. The sample consists of around 420,000 distinct CDR3 sequences, roughly 14% of them appearing once. Sequencing was carried out using blood. These receptors all come from a woman aged 18 to 35 with Graves' hyperthyroidism. The CDR3 runs from the conserved cysteine through the conserved F or W. D genes are given only for firm matches. Where a row states a size, it is once, few, many or the class of an expanded clone; other rows omit it.

cdr3_length	d_call	clone_size	j_call	v_call	cdr3_aa	cdr3_nt
12	TRBD1	many	TRBJ1-1	TRBV20-1	CSATDRDTEAFF	TGCAGTGCTACTGACAGGGACACTGAAGCTTTCTTT
13	TRBD1	many	TRBJ2-1	TRBV28	CAIQGAVYNEQFF	TGTGCCATACAGGGGGCTGTCTACAATGAGCAGTTCTTC
13	.	many	TRBJ2-3	TRBV29-1	CSVDSPGRDTQYF	TGCAGCGTTGACTCCCCAGGGCGAGATACGCAGTATTTT
14	.	few	TRBJ1-1	TRBV25-1	CASSDRRVNTEAFF	TGTGCCAGCAGTGATCGACGAGTGAACACTGAAGCTTTCTTT
15	.	many	TRBJ1-4	TRBV6-5	CASSYSGTTNEKLFF	TGTGCCAGCAGTTACTCCGGGACAACTAATGAAAAACTGTTTTTT
11	.	few	TRBJ2-7	TRBV4-3	CASSQAAGQYF	TGCGCCAGCAGCCAAGCCGCGGGGCAGTACTTC
13	TRBD2	many	TRBJ2-5	TRBV2	CASSVSGRETQYF	TGTGCCAGCAGTGTTAGCGGGAGGGAGACCCAGTACTTC
13	.	few	TRBJ1-5	TRBV6-1	CASKQMGNQPQHF	TGTGCCAGCAAACAAATGGGGAATCAGCCCCAGCATTTT
12	.	.	TRBJ2-7	TRBV25-1	CASSELIGEQYF	TGTGCCAGCAGTGAGCTAATAGGCGAGCAGTACTTC
19	TRBD2	few	TRBJ2-3	TRBV11-2	CASSFRLAGALFSTDTQYF	TGTGCCAGCAGCTTTCGACTAGCGGGAGCCCTTTTTAGCACAGATACGCAGTATTTT
15	TRBD1	few	TRBJ2-5	TRBV5-1	CASSLLRGRGETQYF	TGCGCCAGCAGCTTGCTCAGGGGGCGAGGGGAGACCCAGTACTTC
18	TRBD1	.	TRBJ1-6	TRBV3-1	CASSQVKFERTGDSPLHF	TGTGCCAGCAGCCAAGTAAAGTTTGAGCGGACAGGGGATTCACCCCTCCACTTT
14	.	.	TRBJ2-4	TRBV19	CASSIDRAMNIQYF	TGTGCCAGTAGTATAGACAGGGCGATGAACATTCAGTACTTC
14	.	many	TRBJ2-5	TRBV3-1	CASSQKWSASTQYF	TGTGCCAGCAGCCAAAAGTGGTCGGCCTCGACCCAGTACTTC
16	.	few	TRBJ2-3	TRBV27	CASSYHSAPFTDTQYF	TGTGCCAGCAGTTACCATAGCGCTCCCTTCACAGATACGCAGTATTTT
12	.	many	TRBJ1-6	TRBV2	CASGSGDSPLHF	TGTGCCAGCGGATCAGGGGACTCACCCCTCCACTTT
16	.	many	TRBJ2-5	TRBV7-9	CASSLVTGGGQETQYF	TGTGCCAGCAGCTTAGTAACTGGGGGAGGCCAAGAGACCCAGTACTTC
18	TRBD1	.	TRBJ2-3	TRBV25-1	CASSESVRDSIDTDTQYF	TGTGCCAGCAGTGAATCGGTCCGGGACAGCATTGACACAGATACGCAGTATTTT
15	.	few	TRBJ2-7	TRBV3-1	CASSQGSSRTYEQYF	TGTGCCAGCAGCCAAGGAAGTAGCAGAACCTACGAGCAGTACTTC
14	.	few	TRBJ2-1	TRBV24-1	CATSDPSLDNEQFF	TGTGCCACCAGTGATCCCTCACTAGACAATGAGCAGTTCTTC